This T cell receptor beta chain was captured by sequencing in a study of shared clonotypes between healthy human individuals. General study findings and limits: Non-shared clonotypes were found to have lower generation probabilities than the clonotypes that were shared by all four of the sorted-subset donors. Memory subsets generally showed lower estimated richness than naive subsets.

Trimming took 4 bases from V and 5 from J; bases not matched to a gene: 10. The CDR3 contains 15 residues. CDR1 and CDR2 from the germline V gene are SGHRS and YFSETQ. In regard to this clone: Its antigen is unknown.

Genomic DNA of every subset was divided equally among multiple immunoSEQ plates. In replicate PCRs of sorted subsets, approximately 210 ng DNA, about 30,000 T cell genomes, was used. Profiling relied on immunoSEQ multiplex PCR, and the TCRdb table lists in-frame clones only, not all of them. The sample lists 2 million to 2.5 million clones; roughly 93% were seen once. The V gene is TRBV5-1, the J gene TRBJ2-5; 8 bases agree with TRBD1. The receptor comes from a man younger than 35 in good health. Some clones in this sample may be carry-over from other donors' samples. Sequenced input: naive CD4+ T cells from PBMCs. Indicated subset: CD45RA+ positively selected. The CDR3 DNA reads TGCGCCAGCAGCCCCCCGGACAGGGAGGTGGAGACCCAGTACTTC. Its protein product is CASSPPDREVETQYF. Supplemented by reference TRBV5-1 and TRBJ2-5, the full variable domain reads KAGVTQTPRYLIKTRGQQVTLSCSPISGHRSVSWYQQTPGQGLQFLFEYFSETQRNKGNFPGRFSGRQFSNSRSEMNVSTLELGDSALYLCASSPPDREVETQYFGPGTRLLVL.